These 31 T cell receptor beta chains share one sample of origin, sequenced in a study of T cell changes during pregnancy in multiple sclerosis. The table came from immunoSEQ multiplex PCR; TCRdb's copy has only in-frame clones and leaves some out. The table records 65,000 or so clones, roughly 88% of them present only once. The material was peripheral blood, obtained in the second trimester of pregnancy. These receptors were obtained from a female donor in good health, enrolled as a control in a pregnancy study.

V gene TRBV6-1 combines with J gene TRBJ1-1; possibly TRBD1 for D (5 bases). This CDR3 has 15 amino acids. Germline lookup yields CDR1 MNHNS and CDR2 SASEGT. Trimming cost V 3 bases and J 1 base, with 12 bases left between them. The DNA of the CDR3 is TGTGCCAGCAGTGAGGGAAGGACACCGAACACTGAAGCTTTCTTT. It codes for CASSEGRTPNTEAFF.

The rearrangement uses TRBV5-6 and TRBJ2-2; D might be TRBD2 (6 bases). Germline-derived CDR1 and CDR2 are SGHDT and YYEEEE. The CDR3 has 15 amino acids. With 0 bases removed from V and 4 bases from J, the gap between germline ends came to 10 bases. CDR3 residues: CASSLGGAGTGELFF. The CDR3 DNA is TGTGCCAGCAGCTTGGGCGGGGCGGGCACCGGGGAGCTGTTTTTT.

The V call is TRBV19, the J call TRBJ1-1; D gene uncertain. The CDR3 length is 14 residues. The V and J ends lost 5 bases and 5 bases respectively, with 15 bases between them. Germline CDR1 reads LNHDA; CDR2 reads SQIVND (reference sequence). Here the CDR3 reads CASSFTYGGTEAFF. The DNA of the CDR3 is TGTGCCAGTAGTTTCACCTACGGAGGGACTGAAGCTTTCTTT.

The chain joins TRBV5-1 to TRBJ2-2, with 10 nucleotides matching TRBD2. This CDR3 region has 18 residues. J was trimmed by 3 bases and V by 4 bases; bases with no gene match: 12. Looked up from germline, CDR1 is SGHRS and CDR2 is YFSETQ. Here the CDR3 reads CASSTEGRLAGYTGELFF. The DNA for the CDR3 is TGCGCCAGCAGCACCGAGGGGAGACTAGCGGGCTACACCGGGGAGCTGTTTTTT.

V is TRBV5-5 and J is TRBJ1-1; D is perhaps TRBD1 (6 bases). The germline V gene has CDR1 SGHKS and CDR2 YYEKEE (reference sequence). This CDR3 spans 15 amino acids. V lost 2 bases and J lost 5, with 16 bases in between. The CDR3 loop is CASSFWGQRRTEAFF. CDR3 nucleotide sequence: TGTGCCAGCAGCTTTTGGGGGCAGAGGAGGACTGAAGCTTTCTTT.

The table lists this clone with a count of one. The chain carries TRBV6-5 and TRBJ1-2; D not resolved. Germline lookup yields CDR1 MNHEY and CDR2 SVGAGI. This CDR3 spans 13 amino acids. The ends were cut back, 7 bases at V and 6 bases at J, with 15 bases in the middle. The CDR3 nucleotides are TGTGCCAGCAAAAATCCCCGGTTTAATGGCTACACCTTC. It yields the protein CASKNPRFNGYTF.

V usage is TRBV13 and J usage is TRBJ2-7; possibly TRBD1 for D (6 bases). There are 15 residues in the CDR3. In germline, CDR1 is PRHDT, CDR2 FYEKMQ (reference sequence). Trimming took off 3 bases at V and 2 bases at J, with 14 bases between the two ends. The CDR3 region is CASSFRGKGTYEQYF. The CDR3 bases are TGTGCCAGCAGCTTCAGGGGTAAGGGGACCTACGAGCAGTACTTC.

This clone occurred once. The genes are TRBV4-1 and TRBJ2-1, with no clear D. Per germline, CDR1 MGHRA and CDR2 YSYEKL. V shed 3 bases and J shed 13 bases, with 16 bases lying between them. CDR3 length: 13 residues. The CDR3 DNA sequence: TGCGCCAGCAGCCAGCCAATTGACGGGTTCCAGTTCTTC. It translates to CASSQPIDGFQFF.

V usage is TRBV6-6 and J usage is TRBJ2-3; no firm D call. The length of the CDR3 is 11 residues. CDR1 and CDR2 from the germline V gene are MNHNY and SVGAGI (reference sequence). V was clipped by 0 bases and J by 13 bases, with 8 bases between them. In nucleotides, the CDR3 is TGTGCCAGCAGTTACTCTTCAAATGAGTATTTT. Translated: CASSYSSNEYF.

The V gene is TRBV21-1, the J gene TRBJ2-1; no check of the table's D call, TRBD1, against the DNA was made. TRBV21-1 is listed as a pseudogene. This CDR3 is built from 15 residues. CDR3 in DNA: TGTGCCAGCGGAATGACAGGGGGAAAGGGTGCTGAGCAGTTCTTC. Amino acid sequence: CASGMTGGKGAEQFF.

A few counts support this clone. The chain uses TRBV6-5 and TRBJ1-1, with no clear D. This CDR3 spans 11 amino acids. CDR1 and CDR2 from the germline V gene are MNHEY and SVGAGI. Trimming shortened V by 6 bases and J by 6 bases, and 8 bases separated the two germline ends. CDR3 sequence: CASREKSEAFF. In DNA form, the CDR3 reads TGTGCCAGCAGAGAGAAGTCTGAAGCTTTCTTT.

The V call is TRBV6-1, the J call TRBJ2-3; D perhaps matches TRBD1 (6 bases). Trimming shortened V by 1 base and J by 5 bases, and 13 bases separated the two germline ends. Germline CDR1 reads MNHNS; CDR2 reads SASEGT. This CDR3 region has 15 residues. The CDR3: CASSEGLGAGDTQYF. CDR3 sequence (DNA): TGTGCCAGCAGTGAAGGATTGGGGGCGGGAGATACGCAGTATTTT.

The gene calls are TRBV19 and TRBJ1-2; a possible D gene is TRBD1 (5 bases). This CDR3 spans 14 amino acids. V lost 6 bases to trimming and J lost 8 bases, with 19 bases between them. Germline V CDR1 and CDR2: LNHDA, SQIVND (reference sequence). This chain's CDR3 is CASRPGRGSRGYTF. For the CDR3, the DNA is TGTGCCAGTAGGCCCGGGAGGGGTAGTAGGGGCTACACCTTC.

This chain joins TRBV7-9 and TRBJ2-1; 7 bases align to TRBD2. This CDR3 comprises 16 residues. Germline trimming cut 3 bases from V and 6 bases from J; bases unmatched to any gene: 11. Germline CDR1 and CDR2: SEHNR and FQNEAQ (reference sequence). The CDR3 here is CASSLRGFGRLNEQFF. The CDR3 DNA is TGTGCCAGCAGCTTGAGAGGTTTCGGGAGGCTCAATGAGCAGTTCTTC. The full variable domain, completed using reference TRBV7-9 and TRBJ2-1, is DTGVSQNPRHKITKRGQNVTFRCDPISEHNRLYWYRQTLGQGPEFLTYFQNEAQLEKSRLLSDRFSAERPKGSFSTLEIQRTEQGDSAMYLCASSLRGFGRLNEQFFGPGTRLTVL.

V gene TRBV7-9 combines with J gene TRBJ2-5; maybe TRBD2 (5 bases). V was pared by 5 bases and J by 4 bases, with 17 bases between. The germline V gene has CDR1 SEHNR and CDR2 FQNEAQ (reference sequence). This CDR3 has 15 residues. CDR3 protein: CASSPQRAGVETQYF. As DNA, the CDR3 is TGTGCCAGCAGCCCACAGAGGGCCGGCGTAGAGACCCAGTACTTC.

The chain joins TRBV7-2 to TRBJ2-7; 12 bases agree with TRBD2. The CDR3 has 15 residues. The ends lost 6 bases at V and 7 bases at J; junction bases unmatched: 10. Germline loops: CDR1 SGHTA, CDR2 FQGNSA. The CDR3 is CASSPRTSGVREQYF. The DNA for the CDR3 is TGTGCCAGCAGTCCCCGGACTAGCGGGGTAAGGGAGCAGTACTTC. Drawing the rest from reference TRBV7-2 and TRBJ2-7, the complete variable domain is GAGVSQSPSNKVTEKGKDVELRCDPISGHTALYWYRQSLGQGLEFLIYFQGNSAPDKSGLPSDRFSAERTGGSVSTLTIQRTQQEDSAVYLCASSPRTSGVREQYFGPGTRLTVT.

The chain carries TRBV5-6 and TRBJ1-5; TRBD1 agrees at 11 bases. Germline V gene lookup returns CDR1 SGHDT and CDR2 YYEEEE. V shed 3 bases and J 6 bases; nucleotides not matched to a gene: 11. This CDR3 is built from 17 residues. The CDR3, as DNA: TGTGCCAGCAGCTACGGGACAGGGGGTGCCTGGGTTCAGCCCCAGCATTTT. This codes for CASSYGTGGAWVQPQHF. Variable domain in full (rest from reference TRBV5-6 and TRBJ1-5): DAGVTQSPTHLIKTRGQQVTLRCSPKSGHDTVSWYQQALGQGPQFIFQYYEEEERQRGNFPDRFSGHQFPNYSSELNVNALLLGDSALYLCASSYGTGGAWVQPQHFGDGTRLSIL.

This chain uses TRBV4-1 with TRBJ2-4; TRBD1 matches 7 bases. This CDR3 comprises 17 residues. V gave up 3 bases and J gave up 7 bases; unmatched junction bases: 15. Per the germline V gene, CDR1 is MGHRA and CDR2 is YSYEKL. The CDR3 coding sequence is TGCGCCAGCAGCCATGATTTAGGGGGCCTCCGGGGCAACATTCAGTACTTC. As protein: CASSHDLGGLRGNIQYF.

This clone was picked up one time. The CDR3 DNA follows: TGTGCCAGCAGCTTGGCCGTCAACACCGGGGAGCTGTTTTTT. Protein sequence: CASSLAVNTGELFF. The chain uses TRBV5-6 and TRBJ2-2; D is uncertain. The CDR3 sequence is 14 residues long. Germline V gene lookup returns CDR1 SGHDT and CDR2 YYEEEE. V lost 0 bases to trimming and J lost 2 bases, with 5 bases between them.

V gene TRBV27 combines with J gene TRBJ2-3; D not certain. Germline V gene data show CDR1 as MNHEY and CDR2 as SMNVEV (reference sequence). V was trimmed by 5 bases and J by 5 bases, leaving 11 bases between them. The CDR3 is 13 amino acids. The CDR3 sequence: CASSRLPEDTQYF. The CDR3 DNA sequence: TGTGCCAGCAGTCGACTTCCGGAAGATACGCAGTATTTT.

The gene calls are TRBV2 and TRBJ1-3; TRBD1 is a possible D gene (6 bases). CDR1 is SNHLY and CDR2 is FYNNEI in the germline V gene. Deletions cut 8 bases from V and 0 bases from J, with 20 bases between. CDR3 size: 17 residues. CDR3 loop: CASSRGQPFTSGNTIYF. In nucleotides, the CDR3 is TGTGCCAGCTCGCGGGGGCAACCTTTTACCTCTGGAAACACCATATATTTT. Supplemented by reference TRBV2 and TRBJ1-3, the full variable domain reads EPEVTQTPSHQVTQMGQEVILRCVPISNHLYFYWYRQILGQKVEFLVSFYNNEISEKSEIFDDQFSVERPDGSNFTLKIRSTKLEDSAMYFCASSRGQPFTSGNTIYFGEGSWLTVV.

The J gene is TRBJ1-1, the V gene TRBV2; 11 bases are shared with TRBD1. The CDR3 length is 15 residues. Germline assignment: CDR1 SNHLY and CDR2 FYNNEI. Trimming removed 3 bases from V and 6 bases from J; junction bases left unmatched: 6. DNA for the CDR3: TGTGCCAGCAGTGAGGACAGGGGGCTGCGGGCTGAAGCTTTCTTT. It encodes CASSEDRGLRAEAFF.

J is TRBJ1-4 and V is TRBV11-2, with a tentative D call TRBD1 (6 bases). Germline-derived CDR1 and CDR2 are SGHAT and FQNNGV. The CDR3 is 14 residues long. Deletions cut 0 bases from V and 10 bases from J, with 12 bases between. The CDR3 reads CASSLDYPGVKLFF. CDR3 DNA sequence: TGTGCCAGCAGCTTAGATTATCCAGGGGTAAAACTGTTTTTT. Full variable domain (missing parts from reference TRBV11-2 and TRBJ1-4): EAGVAQSPRYKIIEKRQSVAFWCNPISGHATLYWYQQILGQGPKLLIQFQNNGVVDDSQLPKDRFSAERLKGVDSTLKIQPAKLEDSAVYLCASSLDYPGVKLFFGSGTQLSVL.

J is TRBJ2-5 and V is TRBV5-6; D unclear. The germline V and J ends were trimmed by 3 bases and 1 base, with 13 bases remaining between them. The V gene's germline CDR1 is SGHDT and CDR2 YYEEEE. CDR3 length: 15 residues. CDR3 DNA: TGTGCCAGCAGCTCCCTAGATAGGATCCAAGAGACCCAGTACTTC. It translates to CASSSLDRIQETQYF.

This clone was seen once. The chain joins TRBV30 to TRBJ1-3, with 9 bases lining up with TRBD1. V was pared by 5 bases and J by 4 bases, with 9 bases of the junction left unmatched. CDR1 is GTSNPN and CDR2 is SVGIG in the germline V gene (reference sequence). This CDR3 region has 15 residues. The CDR3 spells CAWGTGRYSGNTIYF. The CDR3 DNA follows: TGTGCCTGGGGGACAGGGCGATATTCGGGAAACACCATATATTTT.

The chain links TRBV2 to TRBJ1-2; TRBD1 might be the D (6 bases). Per germline, CDR1 SNHLY and CDR2 FYNNEI. With 4 bases removed from V and 4 bases from J, the gap between germline ends came to 10 bases. The CDR3 length is 13 residues. CDR3 nucleotides: TGTGCCAGCAGTGGGCAGGGGCCCTATGGCTACACCTTC. Its protein product is CASSGQGPYGYTF. The variable domain in full, completed from reference TRBV2 and TRBJ1-2, reads EPEVTQTPSHQVTQMGQEVILRCVPISNHLYFYWYRQILGQKVEFLVSFYNNEISEKSEIFDDQFSVERPDGSNFTLKIRSTKLEDSAMYFCASSGQGPYGYTFGSGTRLTVV.

V gene TRBV11-3 combines with J gene TRBJ2-7; the match to TRBD2 covers 12 bases. Germline-derived CDR1 and CDR2 are SGHNT and YENEEA. The junction had 6 bases not matched to a gene; V was cut back by 5 bases and J by 7 bases. The CDR3 runs to 14 residues. The CDR3 bases are TGTGCCAGCAGCCCAACCGGGACTAGCGGGGAGCAGTACTTC. This translates into CASSPTGTSGEQYF.

This clone showed up just once. The chain links TRBV6-1 to TRBJ1-1; D is perhaps TRBD1 (5 bases). CDR1 is MNHNS and CDR2 is SASEGT in the germline V gene. The V end was cut by 3 bases, the J end by 3 bases, with 8 bases between. This CDR3 has 13 amino acids. This CDR3 reads CASSDREYTEAFF. CDR3 DNA sequence: TGTGCCAGCAGTGACAGGGAATACACTGAAGCTTTCTTT.

This rearrangement joins TRBV5-6 to TRBJ2-4; TRBD1 matches 7 bases. The CDR3 is made up of 14 amino acids. The J segment lost 6 bases and the V segment lost 2 bases, leaving 5 bases of the junction unmatched. Per germline, CDR1 SGHDT and CDR2 YYEEEE. CDR3 DNA: TGTGCCAGCAGCTTACAGGGGCCTATAAACATTCAGTACTTC. Translation: CASSLQGPINIQYF.

The chain couples TRBV6-1 to TRBJ2-3, with 7 bases lining up with TRBD1. V trimming: 5 bases; J trimming: 3 bases; junction bases outside the gene matches: 5. The germline CDR1 and CDR2 sequences are MNHNS and SASEGT. CDR3 size: 14 residues. The CDR3: CASSPRQGTDTQYF. The DNA for the CDR3 is TGTGCCAGCAGTCCCCGACAGGGAACAGATACGCAGTATTTT.

This chain connects TRBV5-8 to TRBJ2-1, with D possibly matching TRBD2 (5 bases). In germline, CDR1 is SGHTS, CDR2 YDEGEE. V shed 2 bases and J shed 6 bases, with 12 bases lying between them. This CDR3 contains 14 residues. CDR3 sequence (DNA): TGTGCCAGCAGCTTAACCCCCCGGGGCAATGAGCAGTTCTTC. Translated, it gives CASSLTPRGNEQFF.